This TCR beta chain stems from a study of cytomegalovirus exposure and HLA in healthy donors. Regarding this clone: What it recognizes is unknown.

PCR primers comprised 60 Vbeta and 13 Jbeta primers. Sequenced by immunoSEQ multiplex PCR; TCRdb stores in-frame clones only, minus some. The sample shows roughly 100,000 clones, approximately 85% of them seen only once. Study results and caveats: Rare TCR sequences predominated, though certain public TCRs were found in many donors.

Looked up from germline, CDR1 is LNHDA and CDR2 is SQIVND (reference sequence). V lost 7 bases and J lost 11, with 20 bases in between. CDR3 length: 13 amino acids. The sequenced sample was PBMCs. The receptor's source is a man aged 50 to 59 in good health and CMV-seronegative. J is TRBJ1-1 and V is TRBV19; D may be TRBD1 (5 bases). This chain's CDR3 is CASTVDGPKGAFF. The CDR3 nucleotides are TGTGCCAGTACCGTGGACGGCCCCAAGGGGGCTTTCTTT.